This TCR beta chain was documented in a study of T cell changes during pregnancy in multiple sclerosis. The length of the CDR3 is 13 residues. The germline V gene encodes CDR1 MNHNY and CDR2 SVGAGI (reference sequence). Deletions cut 4 bases from V and 6 bases from J, with 12 bases between. This clone was observed a handful of times. Method: immunoSEQ multiplex PCR; TCRdb's copy keeps in-frame clones and lacks some. Among fewer than 90,000 clones listed, 94% were seen once. This material consisted of peripheral blood, taken after pregnancy. This receptor was taken from a female donor in good health, enrolled as a control in a pregnancy study. The chain joins TRBV6-6 to TRBJ1-1; possible D gene TRBD1, 5 bases. CDR3 in amino acids: CASSFKTAAEAFF. Here the CDR3 DNA reads TGTGCCAGCAGTTTTAAGACAGCTGCTGAAGCTTTCTTT.